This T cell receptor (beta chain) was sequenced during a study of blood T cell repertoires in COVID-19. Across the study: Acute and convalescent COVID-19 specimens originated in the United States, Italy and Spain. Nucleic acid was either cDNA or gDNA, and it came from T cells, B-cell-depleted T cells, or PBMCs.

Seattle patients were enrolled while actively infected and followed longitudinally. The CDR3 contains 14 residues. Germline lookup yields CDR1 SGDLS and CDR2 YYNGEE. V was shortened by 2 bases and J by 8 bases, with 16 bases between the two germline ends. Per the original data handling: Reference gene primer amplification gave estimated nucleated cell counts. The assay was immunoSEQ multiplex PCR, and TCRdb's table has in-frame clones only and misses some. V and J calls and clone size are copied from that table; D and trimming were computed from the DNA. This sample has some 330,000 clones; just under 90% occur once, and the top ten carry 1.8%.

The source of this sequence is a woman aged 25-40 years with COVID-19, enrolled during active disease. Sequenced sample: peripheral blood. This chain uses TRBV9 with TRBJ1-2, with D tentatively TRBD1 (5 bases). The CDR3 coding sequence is TGTGCCAGCAGCGTGGTCAGGGAAGGGTTCGGCTACACCTTC. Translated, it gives CASSVVREGFGYTF.